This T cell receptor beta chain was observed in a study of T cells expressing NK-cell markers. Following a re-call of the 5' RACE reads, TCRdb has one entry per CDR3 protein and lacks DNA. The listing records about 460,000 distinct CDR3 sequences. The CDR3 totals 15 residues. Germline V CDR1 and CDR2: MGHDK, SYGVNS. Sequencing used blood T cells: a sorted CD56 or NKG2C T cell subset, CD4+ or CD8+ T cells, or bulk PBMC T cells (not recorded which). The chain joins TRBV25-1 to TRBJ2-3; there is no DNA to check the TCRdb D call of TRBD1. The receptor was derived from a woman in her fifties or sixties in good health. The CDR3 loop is CASSEFLGRADTQYF.